This is a list of T cell receptor beta chains from one sample in a study of cytomegalovirus exposure and HLA in healthy donors. The data were produced by immunoSEQ multiplex PCR, yet TCRdb's version contains in-frame clones alone and is incomplete. Among 130,000 to 150,000 clones listed, approximately 90% were seen once. The sample consisted of PBMCs. These receptors originate from a woman aged 30 to 39 in good health and CMV-seropositive. CDR3s include the opening cysteine and the closing phenylalanine or tryptophan. A D gene is named only where the DNA matches it firmly. Clone size is stated in some rows and not others, as once, few, many or a class when expanded.

cdr3_aa	cdr3_nt	v_call	clone_size	d_call	j_call	cdr3_length
CASSSGGSGNTIYF	TGTGCCAGCAGCTCTGGAGGGTCTGGAAACACCATATATTTT	TRBV9	.	.	TRBJ1-3	14
CASSWPRAGGFVAGELFF	TGTGCCAGCAGCTGGCCTCGGGCAGGGGGTTTTGTTGCCGGGGAGCTGTTTTTT	TRBV7-9	few	TRBD1	TRBJ2-2	18
CASSPPSRGDRQPQHF	TGTGCCAGCTCACCACCCAGCAGGGGGGACAGGCAGCCCCAGCATTTT	TRBV18	.	TRBD1	TRBJ1-5	16
CASSPGREIGFQYF	TGTGCCAGCTCACCTGGGCGGGAGATCGGATTTCAGTACTTC	TRBV18	.	TRBD2	TRBJ2-4	14
CASSWGWEGSHEQYF	TGCGCCAGCAGCTGGGGGTGGGAGGGGTCCCACGAGCAGTACTTC	TRBV5-1	.	TRBD2	TRBJ2-7	15
CASSGNRGGGYEQYF	TGTGCCAGCAGCGGCAACAGGGGTGGTGGCTACGAGCAGTACTTC	TRBV7-8	once	TRBD1	TRBJ2-7	15
CASSLWDRGLNEQFF	TGTGCCAGCAGCTTGTGGGACAGGGGCCTCAATGAGCAGTTCTTC	TRBV5-4	.	TRBD1	TRBJ2-1	15
CASRGQGQQETQYF	TGTGCCAGCAGGGGACAGGGTCAACAAGAGACCCAGTACTTC	TRBV2	.	TRBD1	TRBJ2-5	14
CASSEGWAEQFF	TGCGCCAGCAGTGAAGGTTGGGCAGAGCAGTTCTTC	TRBV10-2	.	.	TRBJ2-1	12
CATANSRGQETQYF	TGTGCCACCGCGAACTCCCGAGGGCAAGAGACCCAGTACTTC	TRBV15	.	.	TRBJ2-5	14
CASSYTLGVAYEQYF	TGTGCCAGCAGTTACACCCTCGGGGTTGCCTACGAGCAGTACTTC	TRBV6-5	.	.	TRBJ2-7	15
CASSLEGSPYEQYF	TGTGCCAGCAGCTTAGAGGGTAGCCCGTACGAGCAGTACTTC	TRBV11-2	.	.	TRBJ2-7	14
CASSQDTDRNEKLFF	TGTGCCAGCAGCCAAGATACGGACAGGAATGAAAAACTGTTTTTT	TRBV4-2	.	TRBD1	TRBJ1-4	15
CASRGQSYGYTF	TGTGCCAGCCGAGGACAGTCCTATGGCTACACCTTC	TRBV6-5	.	.	TRBJ1-2	12
CASSPGDSSNQPQHF	TGTGCCAGCAGTCCCGGGGACAGTAGCAATCAGCCCCAGCATTTT	TRBV6-5	.	TRBD1	TRBJ1-5	15
CASSQSGGEQYF	TGTGCCAGCAGCCAATCAGGGGGCGAGCAGTACTTC	TRBV14	.	TRBD1	TRBJ2-7	12
CASKPRSGTGGTGELFF	TGTGCCAGCAAGCCCCGGTCCGGGACAGGGGGTACCGGGGAGCTGTTTTTT	TRBV2	.	TRBD1	TRBJ2-2	17
CASSHLRTNNRHTIYF	TGCGCCAGCAGCCATCTACGGACAAATAATAGACACACCATATATTTT	TRBV4-1	.	.	TRBJ1-3	16
CASSSPGLSEQFF	TGTGCCAGTAGTTCCCCCGGTTTGAGTGAGCAGTTCTTC	TRBV19	.	.	TRBJ2-1	13
CASSKDRVGVGTEAFF	TGTGCCAGCAGTAAGGACAGGGTTGGGGTGGGCACTGAAGCTTTCTTT	TRBV6-6	.	TRBD1	TRBJ1-1	16
CASRIEGNTEAFF	TGTGCCAGTAGAATAGAGGGGAACACTGAAGCTTTCTTT	TRBV11-2	.	.	TRBJ1-1	13
CASSIEGVEQGGTGELFF	TGTGCCAGTAGTATAGAGGGGGTTGAACAGGGCGGTACCGGGGAGCTGTTTTTT	TRBV19	.	.	TRBJ2-2	18
CATAGYPPNEQFF	TGTGCCACCGCGGGCTACCCACCCAATGAGCAGTTCTTC	TRBV27	.	.	TRBJ2-1	13
CASSLYSRGIDGYTF	TGTGCCAGCAGTTTATACTCCCGGGGTATCGATGGCTACACCTTC	TRBV27	.	.	TRBJ1-2	15
CASSLVVSGELFF	TGTGCCAGCAGCTTAGTAGTCTCGGGGGAGCTGTTTTTT	TRBV7-9	.	.	TRBJ2-2	13
CASSSQSANYGYTF	TGTGCCAGCAGCAGTCAATCAGCTAACTATGGCTACACCTTC	TRBV4-2	.	.	TRBJ1-2	14